This is a list of T cell receptor beta chains from one sample in a study of regulatory T cells in long-lasting Graves disease. TCRdb passed the multiplex PCR reads through MiXCR, listing each CDR3 protein once. The sample gives 390,000 or so distinct CDR3 sequences, roughly 10% of which show up once; about 19% is in the top ten. These same data were also listed under a study on T cells in Graves' hyperthyroidism and ophthalmopathy.

Material: peripheral blood mononuclear cells (PBMCs), obtained at new diagnosis, from a patient treated with antithyroid drugs. The source is a young woman with Graves disease. Each CDR3 is given with its conserved first and last residue. D genes are given only for firm matches. The size of a clone is reported for some rows only, either as once, few or many, or as a class for expanded clones.

d_call	clone_size	v_call	j_call	cdr3_nt	cdr3_aa
-	-	TRBV7-9	TRBJ2-1	TGTGCCAGCTGGAATCAGAACAATGAGCAGTTCTTC	CASWNQNNEQFF
TRBD1	many	TRBV28	TRBJ1-4	TGTGCCAGCAGCATCCCGGGACAGAGCACTAATGAAAAACTGTTTTTT	CASSIPGQSTNEKLFF
-	-	TRBV7-2	TRBJ2-3	TGTGCCAGCAGCTTAGCAAGTCTTGTTTCCCGAGATACGCAGTATTTT	CASSLASLVSRDTQYF
TRBD1	-	TRBV20-1	TRBJ1-4	TGCAGTGCTGGCGACAGGGGGCGAGAAAAACTGTTTTTT	CSAGDRGREKLFF
-	-	TRBV7-8	TRBJ2-7	TGTGCCAGCAGCTTCGGGACACCAACCTACGAGCAGTACTTC	CASSFGTPTYEQYF
-	few	TRBV20-1	TRBJ2-7	TGCAGTGCCGTCGACAGATCCTACGAGCAGTACTTC	CSAVDRSYEQYF
TRBD2	many	TRBV10-3	TRBJ2-1	TGTGCCATTTACGACGGGACTAGTTACAATGAGCAGTTCTTC	CAIYDGTSYNEQFF
-	many	TRBV6-2/TRBV6-3	TRBJ2-3	TGTGCCAGCAGTTACCCTGTCGGGGGCAGGGGCACAGATACGCAGTATTTT	CASSYPVGGRGTDTQYF
-	-	TRBV13	TRBJ2-1	TGTGCCAGCAGCACGTCAGGGGTGGAGCAGTTCTTC	CASSTSGVEQFF
TRBD1	many	TRBV10-2	TRBJ2-7	TGCGCCAGCAGTGAGTTGGGGGACAGTCGGAGGGAGCAGTACTTC	CASSELGDSRREQYF
-	-	TRBV19	TRBJ2-1	TGTGCCAGTAGTCCCAGGGGACGCTCCTACAATGAGCAGTTCTTC	CASSPRGRSYNEQFF
-	few	TRBV7-2	TRBJ2-2	TGTGCCAGCAGCCCCAATCGAGGGGCGGCCGGGGAGCTGTTTTTT	CASSPNRGAAGELFF
-	few	TRBV6-1	TRBJ1-4	TGTGCCAGCAGTCCCAATGGGGACGGTGAAAAACTGTTTTTT	CASSPNGDGEKLFF
-	many	TRBV12-3/TRBV12-4	TRBJ1-6	TGTGCCAGCAGGTCCCCGGTTAATTCACCCCTCCACTTT	CASRSPVNSPLHF
-	-	TRBV4-1	TRBJ1-1	TGCGCCAGCAGCTTACAGCCGAACACTGAAGCTTTCTTT	CASSLQPNTEAFF
TRBD2	-	TRBV7-9	TRBJ2-2	TGTGCCAGCAGCCCCGGGACTAGCGGGAGAGCCGGGGAGCTGTTTTTT	CASSPGTSGRAGELFF
-	few	TRBV5-1	TRBJ2-3	TGCGCCAGCGGCTTAGGGATAATCCGAGATACGCAGTATTTT	CASGLGIIRDTQYF
TRBD1	many	TRBV5-1	TRBJ1-1	TGCGCCAGCAGCATTAGGGACAGGGGCGCCCCCAGTGAAGCTTTCTTT	CASSIRDRGAPSEAFF
TRBD2	many	TRBV7-2	TRBJ2-1	TGTGCCAGCAGCTCTAAGCGGGGCTCCTACAATGAGCAGTTCTTC	CASSSKRGSYNEQFF
TRBD2	few	TRBV29-1	TRBJ2-1	TGCAGCGTTGAAGGCCCGATTAGCGGGAGGGATAGGGTGAATGAGCAGTTCTTC	CSVEGPISGRDRVNEQFF
TRBD1	-	TRBV19	TRBJ2-3	TGTGCCTGTAGTTCAACCGGGACAGGGGGAACAGATACGCAGTATTTT	CACSSTGTGGTDTQYF
TRBD2	many	TRBV2	TRBJ2-2	TGTGCCAGCAGTGAGGAACTAGCGGCCGGGGAGCTGTTTTTT	CASSEELAAGELFF
-	many	TRBV12-3/TRBV12-4	TRBJ2-5	TGTGCCAGCAGTCCCGCCTCGGCAGGTCCCCAAGAGACCCAGTACTTC	CASSPASAGPQETQYF
-	many	TRBV7-2	TRBJ2-3	TGTGCCAGCAGCTCCCGGGACAACACAGATACGCAGTATTTT	CASSSRDNTDTQYF
-	few	TRBV27	TRBJ1-1	TGTGCCAGCAGTAGTGACGGATTGAACACTGAAGCTTTCTTT	CASSSDGLNTEAFF
TRBD1	many	TRBV9	TRBJ1-5	TGTGCCAGCAGCGCACAGGGGGGGTCCTATCAGCCCCAGCATTTT	CASSAQGGSYQPQHF
TRBD2	many	TRBV20-1	TRBJ2-5	TGCAGTGCTAGTGGATGGGTAGCGGGAGGTATCCAAGAGACCCAGTACTTC	CSASGWVAGGIQETQYF
-	many	TRBV9	TRBJ1-4	TGTGCCAGCAGCCCCAGGCTTGGAGAAAAACTGTTTTTT	CASSPRLGEKLFF
TRBD2	many	TRBV20-1	TRBJ2-7	TGCAGTGCTAGGAGGGGGACTAGCGGGGCCCCCGAGCAGTACTTC	CSARRGTSGAPEQYF
-	many	TRBV27	TRBJ2-3	TGTGCCAGCAGTTTCTTCGGCCCCCCAGTTGTTACGCAGTATTTT	CASSFFGPPVVTQYF
TRBD2	-	TRBV11-2	TRBJ2-3	TGTGCCAGCAGCTCGCCCCGGCGGGGGGGCGCGGATACGCAGTATTTT	CASSSPRRGGADTQYF
-	many	TRBV7-8	TRBJ1-1	TGTGCCAGCAGCTTACCCCTCGGGACCCAAAGGCAGAACACTGAAGCTTTCTTT	CASSLPLGTQRQNTEAFF
-	-	TRBV9	TRBJ2-6	TGTGCCAGCAGCGGCCTCGGATCGACTGGGGCCAACGTCCTGACTTTC	CASSGLGSTGANVLTF
-	many	TRBV7-9	TRBJ2-1	TGTGCCAGCACCCCACGGGGGGCGCACAATGAGCAGTTCTTC	CASTPRGAHNEQFF
TRBD2	few	TRBV28	TRBJ2-6	TGTGCCAGCAGTGGGGGGGGAGGTGGGGCCAACGTCCTGACTTTC	CASSGGGGGANVLTF
-	many	TRBV12-3/TRBV12-4	TRBJ1-5	TGTGCCAGCAGTCTAGTCTATAGCAATCAGCCCCAGCATTTT	CASSLVYSNQPQHF
TRBD2	-	TRBV9	TRBJ2-1	TGTGCCAGCAGCGTAGGCATAGCGGGAGACCCTACCGAGCAGTTCTTC	CASSVGIAGDPTEQFF
-	-	TRBV10-2	TRBJ2-1	TGCGCCAGCAGGGCCACGATGAGCTCCTACAATGAGCAGTTCTTC	CASRATMSSYNEQFF
-	-	TRBV7-9	TRBJ1-3	TGTGCCAGCAGCTTAGAGTACCTGAGCTCTGGAAACACCATATATTTT	CASSLEYLSSGNTIYF
TRBD2	-	TRBV25-1	TRBJ2-6	TGTGCCAGCAGTGACCTAGGACTAGCGGGGATCTCTGGGGCCAACGTCCTGACTTTC	CASSDLGLAGISGANVLTF
TRBD2	many	TRBV12-3/TRBV12-4	TRBJ2-2	TGTGCCAGCAGGCTAGCGGGGGGCTCCGGGGAGCTGTTTTTT	CASRLAGGSGELFF
TRBD1	many	TRBV28	TRBJ1-1	TGTGCCAGCAGTTCAGAAGCGCCGAACAGGGGGACTGAAGCTTTCTTT	CASSSEAPNRGTEAFF
TRBD2	-	TRBV4-1	TRBJ2-7	TGCGCCAGCAGCCCATCAGCGGGAGCTCGTCGAGAGCAGTACTTC	CASSPSAGARREQYF